The present T cell receptor beta chain was sequenced within a study of blood T cell repertoires in COVID-19. Study summary: Sample material is recorded as cDNA or gDNA derived from T cells, B-cell-depleted T cells, or PBMCs.

This clone occurred once. This CDR3 has 14 residues. The V end lost 2 bases, the J end lost 8 bases, and 12 bases lay between the germline ends. The germline gives CDR1 LNHDA, CDR2 SQIVND (reference sequence). Generated by immunoSEQ multiplex PCR, the TCRdb table keeps only in-frame clones and is missing some. The sample includes about 150,000 clones, around 90% of them seen just once. The chain recombines TRBV19 with TRBJ1-4; D is possibly TRBD1 (5 bases). Sequencing was performed on peripheral blood. The TCR comes from a man in his sixties with acute or convalescent COVID-19. As DNA, the CDR3 is TGTGCCAGTAGTATAACAGGCCCACGGGAAAAACTGTTTTTT. It encodes CASSITGPREKLFF.